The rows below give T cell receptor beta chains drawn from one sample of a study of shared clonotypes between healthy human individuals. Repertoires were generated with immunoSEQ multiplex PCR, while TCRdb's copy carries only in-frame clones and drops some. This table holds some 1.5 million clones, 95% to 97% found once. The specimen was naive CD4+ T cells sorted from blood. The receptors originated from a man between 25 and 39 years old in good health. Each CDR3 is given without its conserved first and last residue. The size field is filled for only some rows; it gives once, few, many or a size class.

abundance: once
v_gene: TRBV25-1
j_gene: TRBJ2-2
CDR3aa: ASLWTGVYTGELF

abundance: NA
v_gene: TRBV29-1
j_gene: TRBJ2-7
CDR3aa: SVAGTGASYEQY

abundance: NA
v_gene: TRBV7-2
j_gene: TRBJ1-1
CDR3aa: ASSPVRGLNTEAF

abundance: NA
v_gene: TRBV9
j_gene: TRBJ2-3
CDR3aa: ASRRTNTQY

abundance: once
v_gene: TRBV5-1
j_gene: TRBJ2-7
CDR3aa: ASSLAPGTDTYEQY

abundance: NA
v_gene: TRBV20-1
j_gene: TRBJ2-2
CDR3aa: SATDTGELF

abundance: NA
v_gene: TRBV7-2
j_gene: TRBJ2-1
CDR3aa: ASSRSEAYNEQF

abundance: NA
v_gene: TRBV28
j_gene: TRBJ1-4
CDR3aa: ASRAQQGLFEKLF

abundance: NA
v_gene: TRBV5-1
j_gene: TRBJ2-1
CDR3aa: ASSAGLAGGRGEQF

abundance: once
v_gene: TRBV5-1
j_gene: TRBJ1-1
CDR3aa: ASSLSGTDVLTEAF

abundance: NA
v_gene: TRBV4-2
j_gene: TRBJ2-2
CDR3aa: ASSQDASGANTGELF

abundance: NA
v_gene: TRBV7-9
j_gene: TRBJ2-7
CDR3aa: ASSLGGISYEQY

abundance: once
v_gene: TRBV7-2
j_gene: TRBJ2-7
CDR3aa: ASSLRAPYEQY

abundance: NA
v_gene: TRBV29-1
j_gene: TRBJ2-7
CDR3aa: SVDGPNGQFSYEQY

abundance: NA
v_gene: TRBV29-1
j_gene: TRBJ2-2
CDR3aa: SVGAGSGGELF

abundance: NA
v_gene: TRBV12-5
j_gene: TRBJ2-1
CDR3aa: ASGLGLHYNEQF

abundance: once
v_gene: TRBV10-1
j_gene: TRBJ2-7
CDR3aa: ASSDPSGGSYEQY

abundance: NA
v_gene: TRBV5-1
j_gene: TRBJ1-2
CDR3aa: ASSAGQAFPSYGYT

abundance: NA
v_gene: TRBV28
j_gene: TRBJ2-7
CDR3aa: ASIDHPPSDEQY

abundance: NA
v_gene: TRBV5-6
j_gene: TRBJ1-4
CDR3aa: ASSTRAGRNEKLF

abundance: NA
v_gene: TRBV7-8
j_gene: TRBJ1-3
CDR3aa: ASSLEDTIY

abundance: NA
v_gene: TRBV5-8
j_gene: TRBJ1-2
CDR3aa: AQGRVQTLGGYT

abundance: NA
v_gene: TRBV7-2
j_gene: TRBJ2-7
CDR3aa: ASSLVGRTSYEQY

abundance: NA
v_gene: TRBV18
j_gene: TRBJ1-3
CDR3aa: ASSPFFGAAGSGNTIY

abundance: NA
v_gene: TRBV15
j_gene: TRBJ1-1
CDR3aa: ATSGQVVITEAF